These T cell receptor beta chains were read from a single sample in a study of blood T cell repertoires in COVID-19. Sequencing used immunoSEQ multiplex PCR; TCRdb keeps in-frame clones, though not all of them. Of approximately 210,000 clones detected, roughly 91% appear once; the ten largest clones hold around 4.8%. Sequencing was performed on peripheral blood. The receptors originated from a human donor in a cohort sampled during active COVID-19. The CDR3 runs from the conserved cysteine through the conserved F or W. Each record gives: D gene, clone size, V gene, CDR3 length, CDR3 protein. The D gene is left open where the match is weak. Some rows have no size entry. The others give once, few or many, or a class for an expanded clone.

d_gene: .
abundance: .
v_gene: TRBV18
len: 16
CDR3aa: CASSPRQTSFTDTQYF

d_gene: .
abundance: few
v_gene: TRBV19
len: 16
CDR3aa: CASSKGEGSFKNIQYF

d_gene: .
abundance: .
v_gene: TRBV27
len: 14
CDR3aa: CASSRLASKNIQYF

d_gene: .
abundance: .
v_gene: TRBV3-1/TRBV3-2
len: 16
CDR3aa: CASSQVGGTPASPLHF

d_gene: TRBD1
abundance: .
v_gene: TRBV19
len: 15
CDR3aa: CASSTRQGHSYEQYF

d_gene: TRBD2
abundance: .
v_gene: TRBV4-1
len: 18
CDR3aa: CASSQVGLAGGPNNEQFF

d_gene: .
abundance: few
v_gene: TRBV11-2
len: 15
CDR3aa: CASSLDPSGYTEAFF

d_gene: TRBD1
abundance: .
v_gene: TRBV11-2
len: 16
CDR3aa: CASRLAGTGTTDTQYF

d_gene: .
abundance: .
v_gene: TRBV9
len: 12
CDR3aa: CASSWNTGELFF

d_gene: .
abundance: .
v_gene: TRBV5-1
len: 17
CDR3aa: CASSVGNRGSYNSPLHF

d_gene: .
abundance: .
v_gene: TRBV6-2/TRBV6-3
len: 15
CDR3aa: CASSYSVGAVNEQFF

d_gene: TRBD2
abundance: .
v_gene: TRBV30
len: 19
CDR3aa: CAWSVLGTSGGYGYNEQFF

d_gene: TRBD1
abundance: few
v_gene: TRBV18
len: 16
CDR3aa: CASSPETGTSGNTIYF

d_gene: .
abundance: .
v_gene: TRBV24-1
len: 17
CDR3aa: CATSDLRGSGPTDTQYF

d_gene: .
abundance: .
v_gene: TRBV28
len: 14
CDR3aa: CASTSPTISNEQFF

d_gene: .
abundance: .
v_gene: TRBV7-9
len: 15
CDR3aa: CASSLTGSSYNEQFF

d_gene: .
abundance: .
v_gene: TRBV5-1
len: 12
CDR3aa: CASRPEGEKLFF

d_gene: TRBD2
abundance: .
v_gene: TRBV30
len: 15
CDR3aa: CAWSRTSGYQETQYF

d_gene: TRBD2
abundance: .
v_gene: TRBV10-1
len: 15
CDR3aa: CASSETGGLFGELFF

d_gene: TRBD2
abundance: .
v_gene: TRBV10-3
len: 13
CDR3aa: CAISSGETNIQYF

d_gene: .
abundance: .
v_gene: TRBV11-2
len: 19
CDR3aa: CASSLFRSVWAGDTGELFF

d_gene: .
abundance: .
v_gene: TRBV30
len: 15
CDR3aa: CAWSPDSISQETQYF

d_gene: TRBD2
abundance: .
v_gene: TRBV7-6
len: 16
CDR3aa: CASSVGGTSGSYEQYF

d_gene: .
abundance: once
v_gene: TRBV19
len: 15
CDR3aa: CASSIQGPKNYGYTF

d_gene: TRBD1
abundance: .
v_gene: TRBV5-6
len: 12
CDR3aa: CASSRTGNEQFF

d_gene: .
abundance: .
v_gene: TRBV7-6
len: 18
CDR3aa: CASSLYASRGSVHYGYTF

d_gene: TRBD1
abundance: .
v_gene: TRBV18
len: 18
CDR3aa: CASSPTTGGSSGANVLTF

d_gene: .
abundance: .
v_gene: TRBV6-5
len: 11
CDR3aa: CASSQGNEQFF

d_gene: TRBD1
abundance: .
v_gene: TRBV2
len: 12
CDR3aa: CASTGGGYEQYF

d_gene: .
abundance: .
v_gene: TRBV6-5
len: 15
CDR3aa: CASSTWQGEGNTIYF

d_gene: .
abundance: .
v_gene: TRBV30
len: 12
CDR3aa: CAWSVMNTEAFF

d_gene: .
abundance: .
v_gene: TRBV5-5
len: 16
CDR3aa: CASSQRTGTYNSPLHF

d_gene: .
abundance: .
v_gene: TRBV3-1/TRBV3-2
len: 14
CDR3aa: CASSQGRGPVEQYF

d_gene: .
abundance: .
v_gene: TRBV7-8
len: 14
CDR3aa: CASSSQGSSYEQYF

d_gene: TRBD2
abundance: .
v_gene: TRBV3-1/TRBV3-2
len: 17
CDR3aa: CASSPTNSGDRQETQYF

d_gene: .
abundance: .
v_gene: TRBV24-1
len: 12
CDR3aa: CATSEGRYGYTF

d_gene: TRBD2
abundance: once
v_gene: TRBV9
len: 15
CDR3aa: CASSASTSYGYEQYF

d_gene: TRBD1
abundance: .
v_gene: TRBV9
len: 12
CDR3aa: CASSEGTGPLFF

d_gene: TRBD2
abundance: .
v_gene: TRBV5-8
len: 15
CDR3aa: CASSFSGRAEDTQYF

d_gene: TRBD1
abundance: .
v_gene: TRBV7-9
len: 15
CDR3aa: CASSPLQGLEDEQYF

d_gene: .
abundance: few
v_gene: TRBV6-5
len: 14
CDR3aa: CASSRTQNTGELFF

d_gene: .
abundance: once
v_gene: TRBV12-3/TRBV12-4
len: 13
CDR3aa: CASSIHLNTEAFF

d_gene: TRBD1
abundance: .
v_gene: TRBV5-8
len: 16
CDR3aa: CASSLAGGSYNSPLHF

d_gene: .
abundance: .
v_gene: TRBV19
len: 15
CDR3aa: CASSMSHGANYGYTF

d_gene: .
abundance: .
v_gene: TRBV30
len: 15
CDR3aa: CAWSVSGGNGSPLHF

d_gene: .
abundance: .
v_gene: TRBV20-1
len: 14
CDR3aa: CSASRLASQETQYF

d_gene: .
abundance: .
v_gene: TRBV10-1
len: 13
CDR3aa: CASSDGSTGELFF

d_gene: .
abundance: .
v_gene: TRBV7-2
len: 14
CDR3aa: CASSPQSSINEQFF

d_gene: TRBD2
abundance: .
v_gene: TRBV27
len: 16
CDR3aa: CASSLSLTSLTGELFF

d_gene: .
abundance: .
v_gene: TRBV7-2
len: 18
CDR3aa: CASSKRGGESSYNSPLHF

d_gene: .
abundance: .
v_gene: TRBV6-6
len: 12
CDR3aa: CASSKQGYEQYF

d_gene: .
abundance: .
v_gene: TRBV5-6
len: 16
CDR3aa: CASSLFNPQGYYEQYF

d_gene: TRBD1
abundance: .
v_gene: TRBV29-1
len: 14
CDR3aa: CSVERQGYTDTQYF

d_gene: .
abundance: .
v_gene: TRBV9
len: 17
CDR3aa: CASSVEPRKGANYGYTF

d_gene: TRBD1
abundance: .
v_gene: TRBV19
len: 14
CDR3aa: CASKTLQGTYGYTF

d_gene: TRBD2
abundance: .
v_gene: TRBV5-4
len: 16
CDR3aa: CASSTAGGPAAGELFF

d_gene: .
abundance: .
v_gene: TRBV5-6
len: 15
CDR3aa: CASSVMTGTSYEQYF